This is a list of T cell receptor beta chains from one sample in a study of identical twins. TCRdb fed the 5' RACE reads into MiXCR, producing one record per CDR3 protein. Among 240,000 or so distinct CDR3 sequences, about 7% were seen once, and the ten largest hold about 3.6%. Separately, the same data were catalogued under a study of yellow fever vaccine responses in identical twins.

The material sequenced was memory (CD45RO+) T cells sorted from blood. Receptors were obtained from a young woman in good health. CDR3s leave out the opening cysteine and the closing phenylalanine or tryptophan.

j_call v_call cdr3_aa
TRBJ2-3 TRBV6-4 ASSDSRGSDTQY
TRBJ2-2 TRBV9 ASSGGFSYKGELF
TRBJ2-6 TRBV3-1 ASRNSGANVLT
TRBJ2-5 TRBV5-1 ASSLNVEETQY
TRBJ2-5 TRBV5-1 ASSLGDLAYETQY
TRBJ2-7 TRBV12-3/TRBV12-4 ASRLAGGRYEQY
TRBJ1-5 TRBV2 ASSSLAANQPQH
TRBJ2-5 TRBV12-3/TRBV12-4 ASSFRAGAETQY
TRBJ2-1 TRBV7-7 ASSLEGTVSYNEQF
TRBJ1-5 TRBV28 ASSADSSNQPQH